This T cell receptor (beta chain) derives from a study of OX40 agonist ivuxolimab in advanced cancers. Study as a whole: Of the participants, around 43% had some prior anti-PD-1, anti-PD-L1 or anti-CTLA-4 therapy, which was allowed. Whole-study results and caveats: Clonal expansion by week 6 occurred in CD4+ and CD8+ blood T cells (at 0.1 to 3.0 mg/kg). Expanded clones belonging to CD8+ T cells outnumbered, on average, those of CD4+.

Clones were read by immunoSEQ multiplex PCR, and TCRdb kept only the in-frame ones, dropping some. This table has 60,000 to 85,000 clones, roughly 90% appearing once. Turning to this clone: As yet, its antigen is unknown.

The CDR3 runs 13 residues. Germline V gene lookup returns CDR1 KGHSH and CDR2 LQKENI. V lost 3 bases, J lost 4 bases, and 9 bases lay in between. Sequenced here: CD4+ or CD8+ T cells sorted from blood, sampled in a trial of the OX40 agonist ivuxolimab. J is TRBJ2-5 and V is TRBV18; TRBD2 is a possible D gene (5 bases). The clonotype was recovered from an adult with an advanced solid tumor such as melanoma, head and neck, liver or kidney cancer. CDR3 region: CASSPREVETQYF. The CDR3 nucleotides are TGTGCCAGCTCACCCCGGGAAGTAGAGACCCAGTACTTC.